Included here is one T cell receptor (beta chain) sequence, with context. Its specificity is unknown. This specimen comes from a study of T-cell reconstitution after alpha-beta-depleted transplantation in children. Preparation of the TCRbeta library used unique molecular identifiers. MiXCR, run by TCRdb on the PCR reads, gives a single entry per CDR3 protein. The data hold hundreds of thousands of distinct CDR3 sequences, with approximately 22% observed a single time. The CDR3 is 14 residues long. With 4 bases removed from V and 1 base from J, the gap between germline ends came to 10 bases. The germline V gene encodes CDR1 SEHNR and CDR2 FQNEAQ (reference sequence). Notes on the study in general: Surviving recipient T cells and thymic progenitors underlay high day-60 TCRbeta diversity in some patients. A year had passed since transplant, and T-cell counts and diversity by then came mostly from newly produced T cells. Reported findings indicate that, about two months after transplant, alpha-beta T cells came from several hundred expanded clones, which were derived from non-depleted graft cells.

This receptor was taken from a boy in the first two years of life who had a stem cell transplant for acute myeloid leukemia, so the T cells may come from the graft donor. The input for sequencing was PBMCs, mostly from graft donor cells, taken 360 days after TCRalphabeta/CD19-depleted stem cell transplant. This sequence joins TRBV7-9 and TRBJ1-1; weak D call: TRBD1 (5 bases). The CDR3 DNA reads TGTGCCAGCAGCTGTACAGGTCGGAACACTGAAGCTTTCTTT. This gives the protein CASSCTGRNTEAFF.